Listed below are T cell receptor beta chains from one sample, sequenced in a study of Graves' ophthalmopathy and Graves' hyperthyroidism. Via MiXCR, TCRdb re-called the multiplex PCR reads, giving one row per CDR3 protein. The sample holds 680,000 or so distinct CDR3 sequences, around a fifth seen once. The sequenced sample consisted of peripheral blood. Source of these receptors: a young woman with stable Graves' hyperthyroidism. Some clones in this sample may be carry-over from other donors' samples. The CDR3 runs from the conserved cysteine through the conserved F or W. The D gene is left open where the match is weak. Clone size, where shown, is once, few, many, or a class for clones that have expanded.

size: .
D: .
V: TRBV11-1
J: TRBJ2-5
DNA: TGTGCCAGCAGCCCTCCGGCCCAGTACTTC
CDR3: CASSPPAQYF

size: many
D: .
V: TRBV7-8
J: TRBJ2-7
DNA: TGTGCCAGCAGCTTAGCGCGACTAAGGCCTTACGAGCAGTACTTC
CDR3: CASSLARLRPYEQYF

size: many
D: .
V: TRBV5-5
J: TRBJ2-5
DNA: TGTGCCAGCACCCATCGGGCAGGGCAGCAAGAGACCCAGTACTTC
CDR3: CASTHRAGQQETQYF

size: .
D: .
V: TRBV27
J: TRBJ1-6
DNA: TGTGCCAGCAGTTTGTGGAGGAATTCACCCCTCCACTTT
CDR3: CASSLWRNSPLHF

size: .
D: TRBD1
V: TRBV3-1
J: TRBJ2-2
DNA: TGTGCCAGCAGCCAAGGACAGGGGATGACCGGGGAGCTGTTTTTT
CDR3: CASSQGQGMTGELFF

size: many
D: .
V: TRBV5-4
J: TRBJ2-7
DNA: TGTGCCAGCAGCTTGGCCGGTTCCACGGGCCGCGAGCAGTACTTC
CDR3: CASSLAGSTGREQYF

size: many
D: .
V: TRBV6-1
J: TRBJ1-2
DNA: TGTGCCAGCAGCGAAGGAAGGGTGGTAGGAGGCTACACCTTC
CDR3: CASSEGRVVGGYTF

size: many
D: .
V: TRBV7-9
J: TRBJ1-2
DNA: TGTGCCAGCAGCCCGCGGGGGGCGCCGGATGGCTACACCTTC
CDR3: CASSPRGAPDGYTF

size: .
D: TRBD1
V: TRBV7-3
J: TRBJ2-7
DNA: TGTGCCAGCCTTAATTCCGACAGGGAACCACCACGGCCTGTCCGACCCACGACGAACGAGCAGTACTTC
CDR3: CASLNSDREPPRPVRPTTNEQYF

size: few
D: .
V: TRBV5-1
J: TRBJ1-6
DNA: TGCGCCAGCAGCCTATACAACCCGGGACTGAGGAATTCACCCCTCCACTTT
CDR3: CASSLYNPGLRNSPLHF

size: .
D: .
V: TRBV30
J: TRBJ1-1
DNA: TGTGCCTGGAGATTGGGGGACACTGAAGCTTTCTTT
CDR3: CAWRLGDTEAFF

size: .
D: .
V: TRBV4-2
J: TRBJ2-5
DNA: TGTGCCAGCAGCCAGGAGACCTCAGAGACCCAGTACTTC
CDR3: CASSQETSETQYF

size: many
D: .
V: TRBV7-3
J: TRBJ2-5
DNA: TGTGCCAGCAGCTCGGGCAGCCAAGAGACCCAGTACTTC
CDR3: CASSSGSQETQYF

size: many
D: .
V: TRBV27
J: TRBJ1-6
DNA: TGTGCCAGCAGTTTTTTCCGGGACACCTATAATTCACCCCTCCACTTT
CDR3: CASSFFRDTYNSPLHF

size: many
D: .
V: TRBV7-3
J: TRBJ1-2
DNA: TGTGCCAGCAGCTTAACAGGAGGGTTTAACGGCTACACCTTC
CDR3: CASSLTGGFNGYTF

size: many
D: .
V: TRBV11-1
J: TRBJ1-1
DNA: TGTGCCAGCAGCTTAGGCTCCGACGGTCAAGCTTTCTTT
CDR3: CASSLGSDGQAFF

size: .
D: .
V: TRBV12-5
J: TRBJ2-2
DNA: TGTGCTAGTGGCCTGACAGGTGCCGGGGAGCTGTTTTTT
CDR3: CASGLTGAGELFF

size: many
D: TRBD1
V: TRBV28
J: TRBJ1-1
DNA: TGTGCCAGCAGTTTGAGACAGGGCCTTTTTGGCTTCTTT
CDR3: CASSLRQGLFGFF

size: .
D: .
V: TRBV6-2/TRBV6-3
J: TRBJ1-3
DNA: TGTGCCAGCAGCCGCAAAAAAGGGGGACTTACCCTACTCCGAAACACCATATATTTT
CDR3: CASSRKKGGLTLLRNTIYF

size: .
D: .
V: TRBV20-1
J: TRBJ2-5
DNA: TGCAGTGCTGAGGTACTAGCAGGAGAGACCCAGTACTTC
CDR3: CSAEVLAGETQYF

size: .
D: .
V: TRBV6-1
J: TRBJ2-7
DNA: TGTGCCAGCCTTCCTGGCAGCTCCTACGAGCAGTACTTC
CDR3: CASLPGSSYEQYF

size: many
D: TRBD1
V: TRBV30
J: TRBJ2-5
DNA: TGTGCCTGGAGTACAGGGGAAGAGACCCAGTACTTC
CDR3: CAWSTGEETQYF

size: many
D: .
V: TRBV13
J: TRBJ1-1
DNA: TGTGCCAGCAGCCTTAGGAGCCGGGAGAAAGCTTTCTTT
CDR3: CASSLRSREKAFF

size: .
D: .
V: TRBV11-2
J: TRBJ2-2
DNA: TGTGCCAGCAGCCCTGACAGTGTCCCCGGGGAGCTGTTTTTT
CDR3: CASSPDSVPGELFF

size: many
D: .
V: TRBV11-2
J: TRBJ2-5
DNA: TGTGCCAGCAGCTACAACAGGATACAAGAGACCCAGTACTTC
CDR3: CASSYNRIQETQYF

size: .
D: .
V: TRBV4-1
J: TRBJ1-2
DNA: TGCGCCAGCAGCCCCAACCCCCCTGGCAGGGTCGATGGCTACACCTTC
CDR3: CASSPNPPGRVDGYTF

size: many
D: .
V: TRBV7-3
J: TRBJ1-1
DNA: TGTGCCAGCAGCCGAGGAACAGACACTGAAGCTTTCTTT
CDR3: CASSRGTDTEAFF

size: many
D: .
V: TRBV27
J: TRBJ1-6
DNA: TGTGCCAGCAGTTTATCGCCGGGGAGTGTCTCACCCCTCCACTTT
CDR3: CASSLSPGSVSPLHF

size: .
D: TRBD2
V: TRBV3-1
J: TRBJ2-4
DNA: TGTGCCAGCAGCCAAGACCCAGCGGGAAGGGACATTCAGTACTTC
CDR3: CASSQDPAGRDIQYF

size: many
D: TRBD1
V: TRBV6-5
J: TRBJ1-2
DNA: TGTGCCAGCAGCGGGGACAGCTCCTATGGCTACACCTTC
CDR3: CASSGDSSYGYTF

size: few
D: .
V: TRBV7-8
J: TRBJ1-3
DNA: TGTGCCAGCCTCGGGTTCTCTGGAAACACCATATATTTT
CDR3: CASLGFSGNTIYF

size: many
D: TRBD2
V: TRBV11-1
J: TRBJ2-7
DNA: TGTGCCAGCAGCTTAACCGGGACTAGCGGGGGACACTCCTACGAGCAGTACTTC
CDR3: CASSLTGTSGGHSYEQYF

size: many
D: .
V: TRBV6-5
J: TRBJ2-7
DNA: TGTGCCACCTTAGCGGTTCCGGGTCCCTACGAGCAGTACTTC
CDR3: CATLAVPGPYEQYF

size: few
D: .
V: TRBV10-1
J: TRBJ2-5
DNA: TGCGCCAAACAGGGTGGGGAGACCCAGTACTTC
CDR3: CAKQGGETQYF

size: many
D: .
V: TRBV18
J: TRBJ1-3
DNA: TGTGCCAGCTCACCACAGGCCAGGGGCAATGGAAACACCATATATTTT
CDR3: CASSPQARGNGNTIYF

size: .
D: .
V: TRBV6-1
J: TRBJ1-1
DNA: TGTGCCAGCAGTGAAGCAGTGTACACTGAAGCTTTCTTT
CDR3: CASSEAVYTEAFF

size: .
D: TRBD2
V: TRBV20-1
J: TRBJ2-7
DNA: TGCAGTGCTAGAGGTCTTACGAGCGGGGTATCCGAGCAGTACTTC
CDR3: CSARGLTSGVSEQYF

size: few
D: .
V: TRBV3-1
J: TRBJ1-1
DNA: TGTGCCAGCAGCCAAGCGGGGCGGGCAAACCTTGAAGCTTTCTTT
CDR3: CASSQAGRANLEAFF

size: many
D: .
V: TRBV15
J: TRBJ1-2
DNA: TGTGCCACCAGCAGAGAACCACTTCGGACAGTTAACTATGGCTACACCTTC
CDR3: CATSREPLRTVNYGYTF

size: many
D: TRBD1
V: TRBV6-2/TRBV6-3
J: TRBJ2-2
DNA: TGTGCCAGCAGACCGAGGGGGCAAGGCGGGGAGCTGTTTTTT
CDR3: CASRPRGQGGELFF

size: many
D: TRBD1
V: TRBV30
J: TRBJ1-2
DNA: TGTGCCTGGGCTGGGACAGGCAACTTTAACTATGGCTACACCTTC
CDR3: CAWAGTGNFNYGYTF

size: many
D: .
V: TRBV12-3/TRBV12-4
J: TRBJ2-4
DNA: TGTGCCAGCAGTTTGGACGGACGGTGGAACATTCAGTACTTC
CDR3: CASSLDGRWNIQYF

size: few
D: .
V: TRBV3-1
J: TRBJ2-7
DNA: TGTTCTGTGGCACCCACCTACGAGCAGTACTTC
CDR3: CSVAPTYEQYF

size: many
D: .
V: TRBV6-1
J: TRBJ1-1
DNA: TGTGCCAGCAGTGAAGATACGGGGAGCGGCACTGAAGCTTTCTTT
CDR3: CASSEDTGSGTEAFF

size: many
D: .
V: TRBV28
J: TRBJ1-3
DNA: TGTGCCAGCAGTTCAACGGGACATCGGAACACCATATATTTT
CDR3: CASSSTGHRNTIYF

size: many
D: TRBD1
V: TRBV25-1
J: TRBJ1-5
DNA: TGTGCCAGCGGTCAGGGGGCCGGTCAGCCCCAGCATTTT
CDR3: CASGQGAGQPQHF

size: .
D: .
V: TRBV15
J: TRBJ1-2
DNA: TGTGCCACCAGCAGTCCCGGGACACCTGGTAAAGGCTACACCTTC
CDR3: CATSSPGTPGKGYTF

size: many
D: TRBD1
V: TRBV30
J: TRBJ1-6
DNA: TGTGCCTGGGAGCACAGGGGTCCTCTCCACTTT
CDR3: CAWEHRGPLHF

size: many
D: TRBD1
V: TRBV5-1
J: TRBJ1-2
DNA: TGCGCCAGCAGCTCGTCCGGGACAGGGTTTTTCGATGGCTACACCTTC
CDR3: CASSSSGTGFFDGYTF